The clone carrying this TCR beta chain was recorded many times. Its antigen is as yet unknown. Absent ophthalmopathy progression within 18 months defined stable Graves' hyperthyroidism. Patients with uncontrolled infections, other autoimmune diseases, pregnancy or lactation were excluded. The sample is drawn from a study of T cells in Graves' hyperthyroidism and ophthalmopathy. Whole-study context: Any treatment followed the collection of peripheral blood at initial diagnosis. Overall study results and limits: Blood held most thyroid clonotypes expanded above 0.001 frequency.

Template material for amplifying TCR beta CDR3 regions consisted of RNA transcripts. A set of HTBI primers served as the primers for a first-round RT-PCR of the TCR CDR3. TCRdb processed the multiplex PCR reads anew with MiXCR; each CDR3 protein has one entry. The table lists about 320,000 distinct CDR3 sequences, approximately 16% of them singletons. The sequence came from a man aged 30 to 39 with Graves' hyperthyroidism. The sequenced material came from blood.

CDR3 DNA sequence: TGCAGTGCGCTCGATTCGGGGACGGGGAGATCACCCCTCCACTTT. It is translated as CSALDSGTGRSPLHF. The V call is TRBV20-1, the J call TRBJ1-6; TRBD1 is a possible D gene (5 bases). Germline lookup yields CDR1 DFQATT and CDR2 SNEGSKA (reference sequence). V lost 6 bases, J lost 10 bases, and 22 bases lay in between. CDR3 size: 15 residues.